Shown below are 4 T cell receptor beta chains from a single sample sequenced in a study of T cell responses to AZD1222 COVID-19 vaccine listed by TCRdb under 2021. Receptor amplification or capture employed the immunoSEQ multiplex PCR assay. Here the immuneACCESS table is served through TCRdb, limited to in-frame sequences with V and J called. Missing clones are a known gap in these copies; in checked studies unresolved V genes cover under half, and the rest lacks a known reason. Within this sample are some 110,000 clones, with almost 95% of them counted one time only. The ten top clones hold approximately 1.7% of the sample. The sample's time point label is to be understood as: baseline before first vaccination. The material sequenced was peripheral blood, taken on day 0 of AZD1222 vaccination. These TCRs come from an adult in good health.

The rearrangement uses TRBV14 and TRBJ2-3; D might be TRBD1 (6 bases). In germline, CDR1 is SGHDN, CDR2 FVKESK. There are 17 residues in the CDR3. Deletions cut 0 bases from V and 1 base from J, with 14 bases between. In nucleotides, the CDR3 is TGTGCCAGCAGCCAAGAGACAGGAGTCCAAGGCACAGATACGCAGTATTTT. The encoded protein is CASSQETGVQGTDTQYF.

The V call is TRBV6-6, the J call TRBJ1-5; TRBD1 agrees at 8 bases. V shed 7 bases and J 8 bases; nucleotides not matched to a gene: 7. This CDR3 region has 13 residues. CDR1 is MNHNY and CDR2 is SVGAGI in the germline V gene (reference sequence). CDR3 DNA: TGTGCCAGCAAAGGACAGGGTAATGAGCCCCAGCATTTT. This encodes CASKGQGNEPQHF.

This clone was found once. V is TRBV15 and J is TRBJ1-5; 7 bases agree with TRBD1. Germline loops: CDR1 LNHNV, CDR2 YYDKDF (reference sequence). With 2 bases clipped from V and 3 bases from J, the junction kept 4 bases outside the gene matches. The CDR3 is made up of 15 amino acids. This chain's CDR3 is CATSRLGQINQPQHF. CDR3 nucleotide sequence: TGTGCCACCAGCAGATTGGGACAGATCAATCAGCCCCAGCATTTT.

V usage is TRBV5-1 and J usage is TRBJ2-7; D unresolved. Trimming pared 4 bases from V and 8 bases from J, leaving 16 bases between. The germline CDR1 and CDR2 sequences are SGHRS and YFSETQ. The CDR3 totals 13 residues. The CDR3 loop is CASSQSSRNQQYF. CDR3 DNA: TGCGCCAGCAGCCAAAGCAGCCGGAACCAGCAGTACTTC.